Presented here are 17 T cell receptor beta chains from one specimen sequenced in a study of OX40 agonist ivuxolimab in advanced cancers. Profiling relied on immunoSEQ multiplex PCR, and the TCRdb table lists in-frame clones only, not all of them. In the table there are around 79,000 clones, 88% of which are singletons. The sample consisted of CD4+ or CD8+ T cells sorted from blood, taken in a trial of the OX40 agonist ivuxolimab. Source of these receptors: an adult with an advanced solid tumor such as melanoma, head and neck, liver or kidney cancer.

The CDR3 here is CASSPRTSGIYEQYF. The CDR3 coding sequence is TGTGCCAGCAGTCCTCGGACTAGCGGGATCTACGAGCAGTACTTC. The V call is TRBV27, the J call TRBJ2-7; TRBD2 matches at 12 bases. J gave up 3 bases and V 5 bases, and 5 bases lay outside the gene matches. Germline CDR1 reads MNHEY; CDR2 reads SMNVEV (reference sequence). The CDR3 is made up of 15 amino acids.

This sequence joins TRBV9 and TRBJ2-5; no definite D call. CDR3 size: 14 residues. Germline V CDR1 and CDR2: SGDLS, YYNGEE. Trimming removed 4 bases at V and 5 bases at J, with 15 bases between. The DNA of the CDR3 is TGTGCCAGCAGCCCCGGCACCCTGAGGGAGACCCAGTACTTC. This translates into CASSPGTLRETQYF. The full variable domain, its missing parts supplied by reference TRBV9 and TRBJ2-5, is DSGVTQTPKHLITATGQRVTLRCSPRSGDLSVYWYQQSLDQGLQFLIQYYNGEERAKGNILERFSAQQFPDLHSELNLSSLELGDSALYFCASSPGTLRETQYFGPGTRLLVL.

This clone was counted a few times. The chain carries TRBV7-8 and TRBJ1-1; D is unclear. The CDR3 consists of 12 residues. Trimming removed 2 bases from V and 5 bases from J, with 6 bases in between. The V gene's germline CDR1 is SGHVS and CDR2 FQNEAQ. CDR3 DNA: TGTGCCAGCAGCTTATCGGTAACTGAAGCTTTCTTT. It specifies CASSLSVTEAFF.

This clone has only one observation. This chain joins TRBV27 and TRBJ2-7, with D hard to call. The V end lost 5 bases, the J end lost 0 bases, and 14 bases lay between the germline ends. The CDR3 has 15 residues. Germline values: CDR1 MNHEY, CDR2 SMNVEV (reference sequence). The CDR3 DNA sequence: TGTGCCAGCAGTCTGAATGTGGGTTTCTCCTACGAGCAGTACTTC. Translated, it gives CASSLNVGFSYEQYF.

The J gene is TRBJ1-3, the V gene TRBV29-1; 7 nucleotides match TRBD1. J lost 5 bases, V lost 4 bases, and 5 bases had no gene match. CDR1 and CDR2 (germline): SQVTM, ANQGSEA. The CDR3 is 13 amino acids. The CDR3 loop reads CSVGGGERNTIYF. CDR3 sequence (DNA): TGCAGCGTTGGAGGGGGCGAAAGAAACACCATATATTTT.

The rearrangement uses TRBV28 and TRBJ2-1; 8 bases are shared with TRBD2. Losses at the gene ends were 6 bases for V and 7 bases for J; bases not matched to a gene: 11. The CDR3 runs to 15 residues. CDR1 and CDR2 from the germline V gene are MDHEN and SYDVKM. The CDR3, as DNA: TGTGCCAGCAGCTCGACTAGCGCCGGAAATAATGAGCAGTTCTTC. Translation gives CASSSTSAGNNEQFF.

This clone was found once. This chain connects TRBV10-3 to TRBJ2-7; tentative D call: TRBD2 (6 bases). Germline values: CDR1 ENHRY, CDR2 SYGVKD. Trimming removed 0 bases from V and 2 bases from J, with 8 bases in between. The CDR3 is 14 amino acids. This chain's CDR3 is CAISESPGAYEQYF. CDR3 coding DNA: TGTGCCATCAGTGAGTCGCCGGGGGCCTACGAGCAGTACTTC.

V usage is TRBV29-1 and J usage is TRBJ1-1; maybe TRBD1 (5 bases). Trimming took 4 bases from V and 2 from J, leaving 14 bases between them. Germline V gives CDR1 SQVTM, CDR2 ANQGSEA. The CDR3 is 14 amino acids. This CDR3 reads CSVVTRGVNTEAFF. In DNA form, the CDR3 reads TGCAGCGTTGTCACCCGAGGGGTAAACACTGAAGCTTTCTTT.

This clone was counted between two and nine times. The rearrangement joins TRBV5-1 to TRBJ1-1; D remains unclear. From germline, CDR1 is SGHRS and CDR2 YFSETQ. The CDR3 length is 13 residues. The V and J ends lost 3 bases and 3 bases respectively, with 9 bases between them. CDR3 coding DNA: TGCGCCAGCAGCTATAACCGGGACACTGAAGCTTTCTTT. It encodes CASSYNRDTEAFF. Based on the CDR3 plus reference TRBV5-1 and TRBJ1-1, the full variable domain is KAGVTQTPRYLIKTRGQQVTLSCSPISGHRSVSWYQQTPGQGLQFLFEYFSETQRNKGNFPGRFSGRQFSNSRSEMNVSTLELGDSALYLCASSYNRDTEAFFGQGTRLTVV.

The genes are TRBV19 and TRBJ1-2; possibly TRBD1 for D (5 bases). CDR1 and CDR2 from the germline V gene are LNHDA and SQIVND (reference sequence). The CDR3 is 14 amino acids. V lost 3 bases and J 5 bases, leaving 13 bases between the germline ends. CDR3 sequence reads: CASSIELTAYGYTF. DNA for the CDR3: TGTGCCAGTAGTATTGAGCTGACAGCGTATGGCTACACCTTC.

This CDR3 reads CASSGSLSYNSPLHF. The CDR3 region has the DNA TGTGCCAGCAGTGGCAGTTTGTCCTATAATTCACCCCTCCACTTT. The chain couples TRBV6-1 to TRBJ1-6; no clear D gene. Per the germline V gene, CDR1 is MNHNS and CDR2 is SASEGT. Trimming left V 4 bases short and J 1 base short, with 8 bases between. This CDR3 spans 15 amino acids.

The CDR3 protein is CASKGNPAEKLFF. The CDR3 DNA follows: TGTGCCAGCAAAGGCAATCCAGCCGAAAAACTGTTTTTT. The chain carries TRBV2 and TRBJ1-4; D gene ambiguous. V was pared by 7 bases and J by 8 bases, with 14 bases between. Germline CDR1 reads SNHLY; CDR2 reads FYNNEI. CDR3 length equals 13 residues.

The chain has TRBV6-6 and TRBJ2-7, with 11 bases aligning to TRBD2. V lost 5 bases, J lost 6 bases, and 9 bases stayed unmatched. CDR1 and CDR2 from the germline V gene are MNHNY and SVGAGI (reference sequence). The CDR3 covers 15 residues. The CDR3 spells CASSGGSSGRFEQYF. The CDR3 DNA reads TGTGCCAGCAGTGGGGGGTCTAGCGGGAGGTTCGAGCAGTACTTC.

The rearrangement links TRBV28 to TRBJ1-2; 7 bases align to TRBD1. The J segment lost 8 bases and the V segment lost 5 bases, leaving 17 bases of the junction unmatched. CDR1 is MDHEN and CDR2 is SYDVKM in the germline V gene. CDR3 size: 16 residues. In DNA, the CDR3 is TGTGCCAGCAGTGGTAGGCGGACAGGCTGGGGTTTAGGCTACACCTTC. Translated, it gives CASSGRRTGWGLGYTF.

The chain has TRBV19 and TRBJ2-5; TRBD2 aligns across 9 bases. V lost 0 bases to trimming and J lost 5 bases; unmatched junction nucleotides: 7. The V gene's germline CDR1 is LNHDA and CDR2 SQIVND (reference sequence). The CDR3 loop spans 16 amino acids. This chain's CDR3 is CASSIDLSGSRETQYF. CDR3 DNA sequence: TGTGCCAGTAGTATAGATCTTAGCGGGAGCCGGGAGACCCAGTACTTC.

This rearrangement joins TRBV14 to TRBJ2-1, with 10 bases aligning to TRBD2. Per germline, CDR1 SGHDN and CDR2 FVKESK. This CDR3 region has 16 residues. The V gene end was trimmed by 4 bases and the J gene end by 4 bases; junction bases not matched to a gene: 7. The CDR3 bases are TGTGCCAGCAGCCGGACTAGCGGATTTTCTTACAATGAGCAGTTCTTC. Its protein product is CASSRTSGFSYNEQFF.

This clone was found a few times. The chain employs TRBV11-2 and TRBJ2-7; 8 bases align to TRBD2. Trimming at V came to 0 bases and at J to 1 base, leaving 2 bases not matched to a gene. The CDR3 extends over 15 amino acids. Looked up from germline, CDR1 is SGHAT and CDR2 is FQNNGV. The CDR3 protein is CASSLESGSSYEQYF. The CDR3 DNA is TGTGCCAGCAGCTTAGAGAGCGGGAGTTCCTACGAGCAGTACTTC.